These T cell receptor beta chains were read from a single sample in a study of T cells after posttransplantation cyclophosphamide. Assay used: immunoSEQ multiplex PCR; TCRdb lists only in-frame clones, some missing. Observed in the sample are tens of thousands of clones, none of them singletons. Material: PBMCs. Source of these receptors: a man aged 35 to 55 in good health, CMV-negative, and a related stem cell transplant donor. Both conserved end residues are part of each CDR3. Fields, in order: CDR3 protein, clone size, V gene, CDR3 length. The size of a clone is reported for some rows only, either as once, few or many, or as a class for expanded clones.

CASNVGATNEKLFF,many,TRBV2,14
CASSAPGQGMAKNIQYF,many,TRBV2,17
CASSSSFTGSGNTIYF,many,TRBV5-1,16
CASSRGQQETQYF,.,TRBV7-2,13
CASSPGTSGGLYEQYF,many,TRBV11-3,16
CASSPDNTDTQYF,many,TRBV18,13
CASSKNGQFNQPQHF,few,TRBV19,15
CASSQVSGALDTQYF,many,TRBV11-2,15
CAWSQEGINEKLFF,few,TRBV30,14
CASSQIRRGADTQYF,.,TRBV7-9,15
CASSLGSASQSYEQYF,many,TRBV19,16
CASSPEGRSTWFSGNTIYF,.,TRBV5-1,19
CASSIGQGGPYEQYF,many,TRBV5-4,15
CASSLTLTGASEAFF,many,TRBV7-3,15
CASSLRGGSTEAFF,many,TRBV27,14
CASSTQGAWQPQHF,many,TRBV19,14
CASSPSRVTGGAEAFF,many,TRBV5-4,16
CASSSQGINEQFF,many,TRBV7-9,13
CASSRLTGNQETQYF,few,TRBV18,15
CASSLTVLSGANVLTF,many,TRBV7-9,16
CASSIGGLATTNEQFF,.,TRBV19,16
CASGSEQGGGSGANVLTF,.,TRBV12-5,18
CASSQGEFQETQYF,many,TRBV7-7,14
CASRTGNRDTEAFF,many,TRBV19,14
CASSLSGGTSTDTQYF,many,TRBV7-3,16
CASSEPGLYNEQFF,many,TRBV9,14
CASTPTGGNYGYTF,many,TRBV6-1,14
CASSPRSGETQYF,.,TRBV7-3,13
CASSSGRIAGGQETQYF,many,TRBV7-8,17
CASSLAPDIVTGNTIYF,many,TRBV11-2,17
CSVEDGLAGSHYEQYF,few,TRBV29-1,16
CASSLGAGGTNYGYTF,few,TRBV5-4,16
CASSLAGSGEDTQYF,many,TRBV5-6,15
CASSEMSSGSPLHF,many,TRBV6-1,14
CASSFEGSSYNEQFF,.,TRBV5-1,15
CASSTDRTNQPQHF,.,TRBV27,14
CASKFGGGQPQHF,many,TRBV19,13
CASSTDRDNYGYTF,many,TRBV6-6,14
CASSSGGNSPLHF,medium-sized,TRBV19,13
CASSISGSTDTQYF,few,TRBV19,14
CASSLGSTYEQYF,many,TRBV5-1,13
CASSLTGGFVSEAFF,.,TRBV11-3,15
CASSVVPGGPGNEQFF,many,TRBV9,16
CASSSGGRAGQTQYF,many,TRBV5-6,15
CASKRGGYEQYF,many,TRBV2,12
CASSLFDSPPNTGELFF,many,TRBV7-3,17
CASSTGLAGGDTQYF,few,TRBV7-3,15
CASRQTGEETQYF,few,TRBV5-1,13
CASSLAGTGYYEQYF,.,TRBV11-1,15
CSASGNTEAFF,many,TRBV29-1,11